This TCR beta chain was sequenced for a study of regulatory dendritic cells for organ transplantation. Sorted subsets were CFSE-labeled and cultured approximately 5 days with allogeneic dendritic cells. Some clones are missing from TCRdb's copy, which holds only in-frame ones; the method was immunoSEQ multiplex PCR. The sample shows around 19,000 clones, 80% to 90% of them seen only once. Germline V gene data show CDR1 as LGHNA and CDR2 as YSLEER. The CDR3 runs to 15 residues. Unmatched junction bases numbered 6, after V lost 2 bases and J lost 3 bases. About this clone itself: What it recognizes is unknown.

Sequences were obtained from naive CD4+ T cells from blood cultured with regulatory dendritic cells. Sample subset: CD45RA+ naive T cells. The clonotype was recovered from a human donor in good health. This chain connects TRBV4-3 to TRBJ1-2, with 7 bases that match TRBD1. CDR3 DNA: TGCGCCAGCAGCCAAAACCCCGGGACAGACTATGGCTACACCTTC. Translated: CASSQNPGTDYGYTF.